Described below is a single T cell receptor (beta chain) sequence and its context. The sample originates from a study of tissue T cells after allogeneic stem cell transplantation. About the study: Where cell numbers permitted, CD3+ T cells were sorted from preserved blood and marrow.

Method: immunoSEQ multiplex PCR; TCRdb's copy keeps in-frame clones and lacks some. The sample includes 42,000 or so clones, roughly 92% of them seen just once. Germline V gene data show CDR1 as MDHEN and CDR2 as SYDVKM. The CDR3 is made up of 12 amino acids. The V end lost 4 bases, the J end lost 4 bases, and 5 bases lay between the germline ends. The sample was blood, taken before transplantation. The origin of this receptor is a woman aged 40 to 75 who later had graft-versus-host disease after an allogeneic stem cell transplant. This chain uses TRBV28 with TRBJ1-5; perhaps TRBD1 as D (5 bases). CDR3 sequence (DNA): TGTGCCAGCAGTTGGGGGAATCAGCCCCAGCATTTT. Encoded protein: CASSWGNQPQHF.